The 10 T cell receptor beta chains given below trace back to one sample, sequenced in a study of regulatory T cells in long-lasting Graves disease. Documented time point: newly diagnosed GD, antithyroid drugs for less than 3 months. After RNA was extracted from PBMCs, the TCR library was made from it. To make TCR beta libraries, researchers used iRepertoire HTBI primers and Arm-PCR of CDR3 regions. TCRdb ran MiXCR on the multiplex PCR reads and lists one entry per CDR3 protein. The table includes 350,000 to 550,000 distinct CDR3 sequences, roughly 15% detected once. These data were likewise used in another study, on T cells in Graves' hyperthyroidism and ophthalmopathy.

The sequenced sample was peripheral blood mononuclear cells (PBMCs), obtained at new diagnosis, from a patient treated with antithyroid drugs. The receptor set was obtained from a woman aged 18-29 years with Graves disease.

A few counts support this clonotype. A much larger clone differs from this one at a single base, so this may be a read error. This chain connects TRBV7-8 to TRBJ2-1; 11 bases line up with TRBD2. V dropped 5 bases and J dropped 5; count of bases not matched to a gene: 8. Germline V gene lookup returns CDR1 SGHVS and CDR2 FQNEAQ. CDR3 size: 16 residues. Here the CDR3 reads CASSLTLAGDNNEQFF. The CDR3 DNA sequence: TGTGCCAGCAGCCTGACACTAGCGGGAGACAACAATGAGCAGTTCTTC.

There are many counts of this clonotype. The gene calls are TRBV5-1 and TRBJ2-7; perhaps TRBD2 as D (5 bases). The germline V gene has CDR1 SGHRS and CDR2 YFSETQ. V lost 0 bases and J 3 bases, leaving 10 bases between the germline ends. The CDR3 length is 14 residues. DNA for the CDR3: TGCGCCAGCAGCTTGGTCCACGGGAACTACGAGCAGTACTTC. Translation gives CASSLVHGNYEQYF.

This chain joins TRBV18 and TRBJ2-5; TRBD2 agrees at 10 bases. This CDR3 spans 18 amino acids. Germline CDR1 and CDR2: KGHSH and LQKENI. The trim removed 4 bases at V and 2 bases at J, leaving 13 bases unmatched. Here the CDR3 reads CASSLRAGGGANQETQYF. Written as DNA, the CDR3 is TGTGCCAGCTCACTACGAGCGGGAGGGGGAGCGAATCAAGAGACCCAGTACTTC.

This clonotype was counted ten times or more. The V gene is TRBV28, the J gene TRBJ1-4, with 7 bases lining up with TRBD1. The V segment lost 6 bases and the J segment 8 bases; nucleotides outside the gene matches: 12. Germline values: CDR1 MDHEN, CDR2 SYDVKM. This CDR3 comprises 15 residues. The CDR3 sequence is CASSRIQGGFEKLFF. For the CDR3, the DNA is TGTGCCAGCAGCCGAATCCAGGGGGGATTCGAAAAACTGTTTTTT. The full variable domain, its missing parts supplied by reference TRBV28 and TRBJ1-4, is DVKVTQSSRYLVKRTGEKVFLECVQDMDHENMFWYRQDPGLGLRLIYFSYDVKMKEKGDIPEGYSVSREKKERFSLILESASTNQTSMYLCASSRIQGGFEKLFFGSGTQLSVL.

This clonotype was recorded at least ten times. The gene calls are TRBV5-1 and TRBJ2-7; TRBD2 is a possible D gene (5 bases). From germline, CDR1 is SGHRS and CDR2 YFSETQ. The V end lost 0 bases, the J end lost 2 bases, and 12 bases lay between the germline ends. This CDR3 has 15 amino acids. The CDR3 loop reads CASSLGRLATYEQYF. DNA for the CDR3: TGCGCCAGCAGCTTGGGAAGGTTAGCGACCTACGAGCAGTACTTC.

This clonotype was detected ten times or more. The chain has TRBV20-1 and TRBJ2-5; no definite D call. Germline CDR1 reads DFQATT; CDR2 reads SNEGSKA (reference sequence). Trimming removed 0 bases at V and 7 bases at J, with 18 bases between. The CDR3 contains 15 residues. CDR3 in DNA: TGCAGTGCTAGAGAATTTGGGGTCCCCACGGGGACCCAGTACTTC. Translating it yields CSAREFGVPTGTQYF.

Only a few counts were recorded for this clonotype. The V gene is TRBV11-2, the J gene TRBJ2-4, with D possibly being TRBD1 or TRBD2 (6 bases each). Trimming shortened V by 4 bases and J by 6 bases, and 13 bases separated the two germline ends. The CDR3 has 14 residues. Germline-derived CDR1 and CDR2 are SGHAT and FQNNGV. The CDR3 here is CASSYRVGGNIQYF. The CDR3 DNA reads as TGTGCCAGCAGCTACAGGGTGGGGGGAAACATTCAGTACTTC.

The genes are TRBV5-1 and TRBJ2-1, with a possible D match to TRBD2 (5 bases). V lost 6 bases, J lost 4 bases, and 14 bases lay in between. The CDR3 is 14 amino acids. The germline V gene encodes CDR1 SGHRS and CDR2 YFSETQ. The CDR3 coding sequence is TGCGCCAGCAACGAAGGACTTCGGTACAATGAGCAGTTCTTC. It encodes CASNEGLRYNEQFF.

The genes are TRBV29-1 and TRBJ1-1; D not certain. The CDR3 extends over 10 amino acids. Germline CDR1 is SQVTM and CDR2 is ANQGSEA. V lost 3 bases and J lost 13, with 12 bases in between. CDR3 sequence reads: CSVEENRVFF. DNA of the CDR3: TGCAGCGTTGAGGAGAATCGAGTTTTCTTT.

With regard to this clonotype: A much larger clonotype is one base distant, so this may be a read error. The chain carries TRBV6-2 or TRBV6-3 and TRBJ1-1; no clear D gene. The CDR3 consists of 14 residues. V shed 5 bases and J shed 0 bases, with 10 bases lying between them. Looked up from germline, CDR1 is MNHEY and CDR2 is SVGEGT. CDR3 in DNA: TGTGCCAGCAGTGAAAGCACTGTGAACACTGAAGCTTTCTTT. It yields the protein CASSESTVNTEAFF.